These 9 T cell receptor beta chains were all obtained from the same sample, sequenced in a study of vaccination effects on CD4 cells after COVID-19. Cells that had been cultured for less than 13 days were the source of isolated CD4+ T cells. Some clones are missing from TCRdb's copy, which holds only in-frame ones; the method was immunoSEQ multiplex PCR. The repertoire has tens of thousands of clones, about 76% of them found once; the top ten carry around 11%. These TCRs' antigens remain unknown. The sequencing here drew on CD4+ T cells from PBMCs cultured without peptide, taken before COVID-19 vaccination. The source is a human donor who had a prior SARS-CoV-2 infection.

The rearrangement uses TRBV13 and TRBJ2-5; D remains unclear. This CDR3 is 14 amino acids long. Trimming removed 1 base at V and 3 bases at J, with 9 bases between. Germline V gene sequence: CDR1 PRHDT, CDR2 FYEKMQ (reference sequence). The CDR3 bases are TGTGCCAGCAGCTTAGACCAGTATGAAGAGACCCAGTACTTC. This translates into CASSLDQYEETQYF.

The rearrangement uses TRBV11-1 and TRBJ1-2; D is unclear. The length of the CDR3 is 13 residues. V lost 3 bases, J lost 2 bases, and 7 bases lay in between. CDR1 is SGHAT, CDR2 FQDESV, per germline (reference sequence). CDR3 sequence (DNA): TGTGCCAGCAGCTTGGGGTACAACTATGGCTACACCTTC. This gives the protein CASSLGYNYGYTF. Full variable domain (remainder filled in from reference TRBV11-1 and TRBJ1-2): EAEVAQSPRYKITEKSQAVAFWCDPISGHATLYWYRQILGQGPELLVQFQDESVVDDSQLPKDRFSAERLKGVDSTLKIQPAELGDSAMYLCASSLGYNYGYTFGSGTRLTVV.

The rearrangement joins TRBV9 to TRBJ2-1; perhaps TRBD2 as D (6 bases). The CDR3 covers 17 residues. V lost 0 bases and J lost 0, with 13 bases in between. CDR1 and CDR2 from the germline V gene are SGDLS and YYNGEE. CDR3 sequence: CASSVGRGTSSYNEQFF. In DNA form, the CDR3 reads TGTGCCAGCAGCGTAGGCCGCGGGACCAGCTCCTACAATGAGCAGTTCTTC.

This sequence joins TRBV19 and TRBJ1-2; no reliable D call. The V end was cut by 2 bases, the J end by 2 bases, with 6 bases between. Germline values: CDR1 LNHDA, CDR2 SQIVND (reference sequence). The CDR3 is made up of 13 amino acids. The CDR3 nucleotides are TGTGCCAGTAGTATACGTGTAAACTATGGCTACACCTTC. This translates into CASSIRVNYGYTF.

This chain joins TRBV5-8 and TRBJ2-3; TRBD2 might be the D (6 bases). This CDR3 comprises 14 residues. The germline V gene has CDR1 SGHTS and CDR2 YDEGEE. The ends were cut back, 3 bases at V and 5 bases at J, with 13 bases in the middle. For the CDR3, the DNA is TGTGCCAGCAGCTCGTTGGCTAGCGTAGATACGCAGTATTTT. It codes for CASSSLASVDTQYF.

The chain is built from TRBV2 and TRBJ2-1; 9 bases agree with TRBD1. The ends lost 8 bases at V and 7 bases at J; junction bases unmatched: 3. This CDR3 is built from 12 residues. Germline CDR1 is SNHLY and CDR2 is FYNNEI. The CDR3 DNA reads as TGTGCCAGCCGGGACAGGGTGAATGAGCAGTTCTTC. This codes for CASRDRVNEQFF. Complete variable domain (other parts from reference TRBV2 and TRBJ2-1): EPEVTQTPSHQVTQMGQEVILRCVPISNHLYFYWYRQILGQKVEFLVSFYNNEISEKSEIFDDQFSVERPDGSNFTLKIRSTKLEDSAMYFCASRDRVNEQFFGPGTRLTVL.

The chain recombines TRBV10-3 with TRBJ2-1, with 7 bases identical to TRBD2. The CDR3 extends over 16 amino acids. V was pared by 7 bases and J by 4 bases, with 13 bases of the junction left unmatched. Germline loops: CDR1 ENHRY, CDR2 SYGVKD. The CDR3 nucleotides are TGTGCCATCACCCCGAACTTAGCGGGCGGATACAATGAGCAGTTCTTC. As protein: CAITPNLAGGYNEQFF.

The V call is TRBV24-1, the J call TRBJ2-2, with TRBD1 matching 8 bases. Germline V gene sequence: CDR1 KGHDR, CDR2 SFDVKD. Trimming cost V 7 bases and J 3 bases; bases outside gene matches: 9. The CDR3 is 16 amino acids. Here the CDR3 DNA reads TGTGCCACCAGCGAAATTACAGGGGGTGACACCGGGGAGCTGTTTTTT. It translates to CATSEITGGDTGELFF.

The V gene is TRBV3-1 (or the pseudogene TRBV3-2), the J gene TRBJ1-1, with D unresolved. The V end was cut by 6 bases, the J end by 9 bases, with 20 bases between. CDR1 LGHDT and CDR2 YNNKEL come from the germline V gene (reference sequence). The CDR3 totals 14 residues. CDR3 region: CASSPLLLLGQAFF. The CDR3 DNA reads as TGTGCCAGCAGTCCACTTCTCCTGCTGGGCCAAGCTTTCTTT.